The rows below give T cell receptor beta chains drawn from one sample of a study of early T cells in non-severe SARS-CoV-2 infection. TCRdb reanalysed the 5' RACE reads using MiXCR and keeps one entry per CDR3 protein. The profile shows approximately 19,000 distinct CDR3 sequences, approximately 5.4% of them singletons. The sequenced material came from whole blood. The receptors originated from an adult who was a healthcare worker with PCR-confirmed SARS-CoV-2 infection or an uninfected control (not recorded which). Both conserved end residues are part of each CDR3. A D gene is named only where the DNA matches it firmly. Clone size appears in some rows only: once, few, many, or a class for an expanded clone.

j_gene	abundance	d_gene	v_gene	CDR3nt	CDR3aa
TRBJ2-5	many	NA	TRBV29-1	TGCAGCGTCGGGGTTAACCAAGAGACCCAGTACTTC	CSVGVNQETQYF
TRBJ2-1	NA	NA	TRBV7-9	TGTGCCAGCAGCTTAGGCCTTCGAGGGAATGAGCAGTTCTTC	CASSLGLRGNEQFF
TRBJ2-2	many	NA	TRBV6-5	TGTGCCAGCAGCAGGGCCGGGGAGCTGTTTTTT	CASSRAGELFF
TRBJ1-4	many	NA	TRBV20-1	TGCAGTGTCGTGCAGGGACCAACTAATGAAAAACTGTTTTTT	CSVVQGPTNEKLFF
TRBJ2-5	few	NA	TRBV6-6	TGTGCCAGCAGGTCACTCGGAATAGGGACCCAGTACTTC	CASRSLGIGTQYF
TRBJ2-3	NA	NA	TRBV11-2	TGTGCCAGCAGCTTAGGGACCAAGGCAGATACGCAGTATTTT	CASSLGTKADTQYF
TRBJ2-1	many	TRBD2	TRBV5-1	TGCGCCAGCAGACTAGCGGGAGGATTTGAGCAGTTCTTC	CASRLAGGFEQFF
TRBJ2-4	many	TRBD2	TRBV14	TGTGCCAGCAGCCAAGCCCTAGCGGGAACCCTAGCCAAAAACATTCAGTACTTC	CASSQALAGTLAKNIQYF
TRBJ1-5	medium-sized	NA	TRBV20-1	TGCAGTGCTCAGGAGGGACCAGGGAATCAGCCCCAGCATTTT	CSAQEGPGNQPQHF
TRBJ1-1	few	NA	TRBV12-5	TGTGCTAGTGGTTTGGCTCCAGGGAGCGGGGCGGCGGTTTTCTTT	CASGLAPGSGAAVFF
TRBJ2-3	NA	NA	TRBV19	TGTGCCAGTAGTTCGAGTATAGACACAGATACGCAGTATTTT	CASSSSIDTDTQYF
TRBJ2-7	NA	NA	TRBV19	TGTGCCAGTAGTCTCTTGGACTACCCCTACGAGCAGTACTTC	CASSLLDYPYEQYF
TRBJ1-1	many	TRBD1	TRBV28	TGTGCCAGCAGTTACGGACAGGGAGTGAACACTGAAGCTTTCTTT	CASSYGQGVNTEAFF
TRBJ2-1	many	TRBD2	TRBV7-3	TGTGCCAGCAGCTTAAATGCGGGAGTTCTGGATGAGCAGTTCTTC	CASSLNAGVLDEQFF
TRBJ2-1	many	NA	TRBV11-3	TGTGCCAGCAGCCAAGGAATTGTCGACTACAATGAGCAGTTCTTC	CASSQGIVDYNEQFF
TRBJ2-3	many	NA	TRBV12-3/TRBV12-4	TGTGCCAGCAGGCTGAGCACAGATACGCAGTATTTT	CASRLSTDTQYF
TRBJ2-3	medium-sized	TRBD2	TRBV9	TGTGCCAGCAGCTCCCGGACTAGCGGGAGGGGGCCAGATACGCAGTATTTT	CASSSRTSGRGPDTQYF
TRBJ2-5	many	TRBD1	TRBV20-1	TGCAGTGCTAGAGATCGGGGACAGGGGGTTTGGGAGACCCAGTACTTC	CSARDRGQGVWETQYF
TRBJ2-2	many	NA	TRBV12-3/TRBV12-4	TGTGCCAGCAGTTTCTTCCCCGGGGAGCTGTTTTTT	CASSFFPGELFF
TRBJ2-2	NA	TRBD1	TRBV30	TGTGCCTGGAGTGCTGACAGGGGAATTATGGGGGAGCTGTTTTTT	CAWSADRGIMGELFF
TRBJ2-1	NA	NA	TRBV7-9	TGTGCCAGCAGCACGGACAGCAATGAGCAGTTCTTC	CASSTDSNEQFF
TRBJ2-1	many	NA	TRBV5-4	TGTGCCAGCAGCGTTGGGGCCAGCGGGCCCTCCTACAATGAGCAGTTCTTC	CASSVGASGPSYNEQFF
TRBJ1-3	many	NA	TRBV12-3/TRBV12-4	TGTGCCAGCAGTTTAGTCTTCTCTGGAAACACCATATATTTT	CASSLVFSGNTIYF
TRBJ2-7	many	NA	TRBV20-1	TGCAGTGCCCGACTCCGGGGCCGAACCTACGAGCAGTACTTC	CSARLRGRTYEQYF
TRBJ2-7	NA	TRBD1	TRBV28	TGTGCCAGCAGCTACGGGACAGTCTTCTCCTACGAGCAGTACTTC	CASSYGTVFSYEQYF
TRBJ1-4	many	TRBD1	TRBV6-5	TGTGCCAGCAGAAAGACAGGGGGCCAAGATGAAAAACTGTTTTTT	CASRKTGGQDEKLFF
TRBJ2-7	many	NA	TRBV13	TGTGCCAGCAGCTGGGATTATCAGGGCCACGAGCAGTACTTC	CASSWDYQGHEQYF
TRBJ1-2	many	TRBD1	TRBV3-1	TGTGCCAGCAGCCCCCAGGGGGCGTATACAAACTATGGCTACACCTTC	CASSPQGAYTNYGYTF
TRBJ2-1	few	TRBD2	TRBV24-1	TGTGCCACCAGGGGCCCAAGCGGGACGGTCAATGAGCAGTTCTTC	CATRGPSGTVNEQFF
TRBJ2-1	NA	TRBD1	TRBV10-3	TGTGCCATCAGAGTGGGGCAGGGGGCTTTGGATGAGCAGTTCTTC	CAIRVGQGALDEQFF